In this sample, the clone carrying this TCR beta chain turned up a few times. This entry is derived from a study of blood T cell repertoires in COVID-19. Study-wide background: Sources were T cells, B-cell-depleted T cells, or PBMCs; the material itself was cDNA or gDNA.

V was cut by 5 bases and J by 0 bases, with 11 bases left in between. The CDR3 extends over 15 amino acids. Per germline, CDR1 SGHVS and CDR2 FQNEAQ. Under the authors' procedure: Cell counts per sample came from amplifying reference gene primers. Measured with immunoSEQ multiplex PCR; TCRdb has only the in-frame clones, and not every one. For V, J and clone size, that table is used; D and trimming come from the DNA. The table records approximately 70,000 clones, 88% of them present only once. This rearrangement joins TRBV7-8 to TRBJ1-5; tentative D call: TRBD1 (6 bases). The sequence was obtained from a human donor in a cohort sampled during active COVID-19. The specimen sequenced was peripheral blood. The CDR3 loop is CASSLGQLSNQPQHF. The CDR3 coding sequence is TGTGCCAGCAGCCTAGGACAGCTTAGCAATCAGCCCCAGCATTTT.